The 27 T cell receptor beta chains below all came from one sample that was sequenced in a study of T-cell memory formation after mild COVID-19. TCRdb re-analysed the 5' RACE reads in MiXCR, keeping a single row per CDR3 protein. This table holds 350,000 to 450,000 distinct CDR3 sequences, roughly 20% found once. Sequenced input: PBMCs or a T cell subset sorted from them (not recorded which). The source is an adult woman who had mild COVID-19 (a few samples of this study predate the infection). Cell type and time point are not known.

This clonotype was found a few times. The chain carries TRBV20-1 and TRBJ2-3; D may be TRBD2 (5 bases). Germline V CDR1 and CDR2: DFQATT, SNEGSKA (reference sequence). The CDR3 loop spans 15 amino acids. Trimming took off 0 bases at V and 8 bases at J, with 18 bases between the two ends. In DNA, the CDR3 is TGCAGTGCTAGAGATCGAATGGCCCCCGCGGGTACGCAGTATTTT. Translating it yields CSARDRMAPAGTQYF.

The chain is built from TRBV12-3 or TRBV12-4 and TRBJ1-1, with D unclear. V lost 3 bases, J lost 4 bases, and 0 bases lay in between. CDR3 length equals 10 residues. Here the CDR3 reads CASSFTEAFF. The CDR3, as DNA: TGTGCCAGCAGTTTCACTGAAGCTTTCTTT.

V usage is TRBV7-2 and J usage is TRBJ2-7; D is unresolved. This CDR3 spans 13 amino acids. The V gene's germline CDR1 is SGHTA and CDR2 FQGNSA. The germline V and J ends were trimmed by 2 bases and 6 bases, with 11 bases remaining between them. The CDR3 reads CASSLWVDGEQYF. CDR3 nucleotide sequence: TGTGCCAGCAGCTTATGGGTAGATGGCGAGCAGTACTTC. The full variable domain, in which reference TRBV7-2 and TRBJ2-7 provide the parts outside the CDR3, is GAGVSQSPSNKVTEKGKDVELRCDPISGHTALYWYRQSLGQGLEFLIYFQGNSAPDKSGLPSDRFSAERTGGSVSTLTIQRTQQEDSAVYLCASSLWVDGEQYFGPGTRLTVT.

This clonotype turned up a few times. The chain joins TRBV6-7 to TRBJ2-4; D gene unclear. TRBV6-7 is marked as an open reading frame, function uncertain. The CDR3 is 14 amino acids. V was clipped by 4 bases and J by 9 bases, with 16 bases between them. The CDR3 DNA reads as TGTGCCAGCAGTTCTGGAAGCTCTGAGGCCATTCAGTACTTC. Its translation: CASSSGSSEAIQYF.

The chain is built from TRBV9 and TRBJ2-1; 10 bases fit TRBD2. Germline CDR1 and CDR2: SGDLS and YYNGEE. The CDR3 has 17 residues. Germline trimming cut 0 bases from V and 0 bases from J; bases unmatched to any gene: 3. CDR3 loop: CASSVEPSGSSYNEQFF. Here the CDR3 DNA reads TGTGCCAGCAGCGTAGAGCCTAGCGGGAGCTCCTACAATGAGCAGTTCTTC.

This chain links TRBV6-5 with TRBJ1-1; D remains ambiguous. The CDR3 is 13 residues long. The germline V and J ends were trimmed by 6 bases and 7 bases, with 15 bases remaining between them. CDR1 and CDR2 from the germline V gene are MNHEY and SVGAGI. The CDR3 sequence: CASSTKGRNEAFF. Here the CDR3 DNA reads TGTGCCAGCAGCACAAAGGGTAGGAATGAAGCTTTCTTT.

The chain joins TRBV2 to TRBJ1-6; D may be TRBD1 (6 bases). With 2 bases removed from V and 7 bases from J, the gap between germline ends came to 15 bases. This CDR3 is 16 amino acids long. Germline V lookup: CDR1 SNHLY, CDR2 FYNNEI. This chain's CDR3 is CASSEMGPTGNSPLHF. The CDR3 DNA sequence: TGTGCCAGCAGTGAAATGGGGCCTACAGGGAATTCACCCCTCCACTTT.

This clonotype was detected a few times. The CDR3 sequence: CATSDTTMRRGVDEQFF. Here the CDR3 DNA reads TGTGCCACCAGTGATACCACGATGCGGAGGGGGGTCGATGAGCAGTTCTTC. V is TRBV24-1 and J is TRBJ2-1; D is tentatively TRBD1 or TRBD2 (6 bases each). Trimming took 3 bases from V and 8 from J, leaving 22 bases between them. Germline loops: CDR1 KGHDR, CDR2 SFDVKD. The CDR3 runs 17 residues.

This clonotype was found a few times. V is TRBV6-6 and J is TRBJ1-2; D is undetermined. V lost 6 bases to trimming and J lost 3 bases, with 17 bases between them. The CDR3 contains 15 residues. Germline V gives CDR1 MNHNY, CDR2 SVGAGI (reference sequence). CDR3 amino acids: CASSDPSGLDYGYTF. Written as DNA, the CDR3 is TGTGCCAGCAGCGATCCCTCGGGGTTGGACTATGGCTACACCTTC.

This clonotype showed up many times. At one end the junction does not follow the germline gene, possibly because of a read error. The V call is TRBV5-1, the J call TRBJ1-1, with 7 bases that match TRBD1. The germline gives CDR1 SGHRS, CDR2 YFSETQ. The CDR3 spans 14 residues. CDR3 sequence reads: CASSLQGPNTEAFF. The CDR3 DNA sequence: TGTGCCAGCAGCTTACAGGGGCCCAACACTGAAGCTTTCTTT.

This clonotype was counted only a few times. This chain links TRBV5-1 with TRBJ2-1; tentative D call: TRBD2 (5 bases). From germline, CDR1 is SGHRS and CDR2 YFSETQ. This CDR3 has 12 amino acids. The V gene lost 2 bases and the J gene lost 10 bases, with 10 bases spanning the gap. DNA for the CDR3: TGCGCCAGCAGCTTAAACGGGAACGAGCAGTTCTTC. It encodes CASSLNGNEQFF.

This clonotype was seen more than once but under ten times. The chain links TRBV6-1 to TRBJ1-5; a possible D gene is TRBD1 (6 bases). Per the germline V gene, CDR1 is MNHNS and CDR2 is SASEGT. V shed 2 bases and J shed 6 bases, with 14 bases lying between them. CDR3 length: 15 amino acids. In DNA form, the CDR3 reads TGTGCCAGCAGTGAAAAGGGGGAGGGGAGTCAGCCCCAGCATTTT. Translated: CASSEKGEGSQPQHF.

This clonotype was detected a few times. The gene calls are TRBV21-1 and TRBJ2-7; the tabulated D call, TRBD1, remains unverified against the DNA. TRBV21-1 is noted as a pseudogene. The length of the CDR3 is 18 residues. CDR3 amino acids: CASSNRRGRQGRSYEQYF. DNA of the CDR3: TGTGCCAGCAGCAACCGCAGGGGAAGACAGGGGAGGTCCTACGAGCAGTACTTC.

There are a few counts of this clonotype. V usage is TRBV7-3 and J usage is TRBJ1-1; D may be TRBD1 (6 bases). Trimming cost V 1 base and J 5 bases, with 14 bases left between them. Germline V lookup: CDR1 SGHTA, CDR2 FQGTGA. This CDR3 has 15 residues. DNA of the CDR3: TGTGCCAGCAGCTTAATGGCGGGGGGGCGTACTGAAGCTTTCTTT. Translating gives CASSLMAGGRTEAFF. The full variable domain, completed using reference TRBV7-3 and TRBJ1-1, is GAGVSQTPSNKVTEKGKYVELRCDPISGHTALYWYRQSLGQGPEFLIYFQGTGAADDSGLPNDRFFAVRPEGSVSTLKIQRTERGDSAVYLCASSLMAGGRTEAFFGQGTRLTVV.

This clonotype was seen a handful of times. The gene calls are TRBV5-1 and TRBJ1-1; D possibly corresponds to TRBD1 (6 bases). Germline V gives CDR1 SGHRS, CDR2 YFSETQ. Trimming stripped 4 bases from V and 1 base from J, with 14 bases between. This CDR3 contains 15 residues. CDR3 nucleotides: TGCGCCAGCAGCCCCCAGAAACAGGGGAACACTGAAGCTTTCTTT. Its translation is CASSPQKQGNTEAFF.

The rearrangement joins TRBV10-3 to TRBJ2-5, with D unresolved. This CDR3 spans 12 amino acids. Trimming stripped 0 bases from V and 5 bases from J, with 4 bases between. CDR1 ENHRY and CDR2 SYGVKD come from the germline V gene. CDR3 residues: CAISESRETQYF. The CDR3, as DNA: TGTGCCATCAGTGAGTCTCGGGAGACCCAGTACTTC.

This clonotype showed up just a few times. The chain carries TRBV10-3 and TRBJ2-3, with 9 bases lining up with TRBD2. Germline lookup yields CDR1 ENHRY and CDR2 SYGVKD. CDR3 length: 14 residues. V shed 6 bases and J 5 bases; nucleotides not matched to a gene: 6. DNA for the CDR3: TGTGCCATCAGGGGTAGCGGGGGCCAAGATACGCAGTATTTT. It yields the protein CAIRGSGGQDTQYF.

The V call is TRBV6-2 or TRBV6-3, the J call TRBJ2-5; D may correspond to TRBD1 or TRBD2 (5 bases each). Germline V gene data show CDR1 as MNHEY and CDR2 as SVGEGT. The CDR3 runs 15 residues. V gave up 7 bases and J gave up 4 bases, with 19 bases separating them. This CDR3 reads CASTKGRGKRETQYF. The CDR3 DNA is TGTGCCAGCACCAAGGGACGCGGCAAACGAGAGACCCAGTACTTC.

The rearrangement joins TRBV19 to TRBJ1-5; weak D call: TRBD1 (5 bases). Germline V gives CDR1 LNHDA, CDR2 SQIVND (reference sequence). The CDR3 has 14 amino acids. The V end was cut by 2 bases, the J end by 3 bases, with 8 bases between. Written as DNA, the CDR3 is TGTGCCAGTAGTATAACAGGTTCCAATCAGCCCCAGCATTTT. It yields the protein CASSITGSNQPQHF.

This clonotype has just one count. The chain recombines TRBV24-1 with TRBJ1-2, with D perhaps TRBD1 (6 bases). Per the germline V gene, CDR1 is KGHDR and CDR2 is SFDVKD. The CDR3 length is 15 residues. V was pared by 4 bases and J by 4 bases, with 15 bases between. The CDR3 loop reads CATSESRGTSYGYTF. Written as DNA, the CDR3 is TGTGCCACCAGTGAATCCCGCGGGACATCCTATGGCTACACCTTC.

This clonotype was found a few times. The chain recombines TRBV12-3 or TRBV12-4 with TRBJ1-2, with 7 bases identical to TRBD1. CDR3 size: 14 residues. The V segment lost 7 bases and the J segment 1 base; nucleotides outside the gene matches: 6. The CDR3 spells CASKRTGLNYGYTF. CDR3 DNA sequence: TGTGCCAGCAAACGGACAGGCCTTAACTATGGCTACACCTTC.

V is TRBV12-3 or TRBV12-4 and J is TRBJ1-2; no firm D call. This CDR3 comprises 10 residues. V was trimmed by 6 bases and J by 8 bases, leaving 7 bases between them. CDR3 amino acids: CASSIVGYTF. The DNA of the CDR3 is TGTGCCAGCAGCATTGTGGGCTACACCTTC.

This clonotype was picked up a small number of times. This chain uses TRBV27 with TRBJ2-1; 9 positions agree with TRBD2. Trimming cost V 7 bases and J 6 bases; bases outside gene matches: 7. Per the germline V gene, CDR1 is MNHEY and CDR2 is SMNVEV (reference sequence). The CDR3 sequence is 14 residues long. The CDR3 nucleotides are TGTGCCAGCAAATCTAGCGGGGTAGGCAATGAGCAGTTCTTC. This gives the protein CASKSSGVGNEQFF.

V usage is TRBV7-2 and J usage is TRBJ1-5; D is unclear. The CDR3 sequence is 15 residues long. V lost 5 bases, J lost 0 bases, and 11 bases lay in between. Germline lookup yields CDR1 SGHTA and CDR2 FQGNSA. CDR3 region: CASSPGPYSNQPQHF. CDR3 nucleotide sequence: TGTGCCAGCAGCCCAGGACCTTATAGCAATCAGCCCCAGCATTTT. The full variable domain, completed using reference TRBV7-2 and TRBJ1-5, is GAGVSQSPSNKVTEKGKDVELRCDPISGHTALYWYRQSLGQGLEFLIYFQGNSAPDKSGLPSDRFSAERTGGSVSTLTIQRTQQEDSAVYLCASSPGPYSNQPQHFGDGTRLSIL.

In nucleotides, the CDR3 is TGTGCCAGCAGTGAGGTGGGGTCTCAGCCCCAGCATTTT. This codes for CASSEVGSQPQHF. The J gene is TRBJ1-5, the V gene TRBV6-1; unclear D gene. Deletions cut 3 bases from V and 6 bases from J, with 9 bases between. The CDR3 extends over 13 amino acids. Germline values: CDR1 MNHNS, CDR2 SASEGT.

This clonotype has a handful of counts. V gene TRBV5-1 combines with J gene TRBJ1-2; 7 positions match TRBD1. Per germline, CDR1 SGHRS and CDR2 YFSETQ. The CDR3 has 14 amino acids. With V trimmed by 4 bases and J by 2 bases, 5 bases remained unmatched. The CDR3 nucleotides read TGCGCCAGCAGCCTTTGGGACAGAAACTATGGCTACACCTTC. Translation gives CASSLWDRNYGYTF.

This clonotype was counted a few times. V is TRBV5-8 and J is TRBJ2-7; D may be TRBD2 (6 bases). CDR3 length equals 14 residues. V was clipped by 6 bases and J by 6 bases, with 19 bases between them. CDR1 and CDR2 from the germline V gene are SGHTS and YDEGEE. CDR3 sequence: CASNRIVAGSEQYF. CDR3 DNA: TGTGCCAGCAACCGGATAGTCGCGGGAAGCGAGCAGTACTTC.